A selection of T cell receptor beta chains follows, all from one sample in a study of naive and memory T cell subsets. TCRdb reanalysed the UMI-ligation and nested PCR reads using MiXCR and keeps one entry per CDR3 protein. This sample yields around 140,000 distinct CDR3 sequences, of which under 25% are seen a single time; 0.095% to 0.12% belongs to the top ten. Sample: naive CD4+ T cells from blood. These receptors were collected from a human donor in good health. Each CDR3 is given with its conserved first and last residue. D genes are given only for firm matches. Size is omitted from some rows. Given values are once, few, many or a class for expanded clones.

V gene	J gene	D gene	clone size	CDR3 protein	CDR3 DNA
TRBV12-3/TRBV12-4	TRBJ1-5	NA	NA	CASSQQGNQPQHF	TGTGCCAGCAGCCAACAGGGAAATCAGCCCCAGCATTTT
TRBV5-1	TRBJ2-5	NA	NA	CASSLYQETQYF	TGCGCCAGCAGCTTGTACCAAGAGACCCAGTACTTC
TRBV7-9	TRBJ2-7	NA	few	CASSSMGKRDEQYF	TGTGCCAGCAGCAGTATGGGGAAGAGGGACGAGCAGTACTTC
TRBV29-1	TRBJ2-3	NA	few	CSVDLTDTQYF	TGCAGCGTTGATCTCACAGATACGCAGTATTTT
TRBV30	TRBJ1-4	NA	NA	CAWSVSGGAPGKLFF	TGTGCCTGGAGTGTATCTGGAGGTGCCCCCGGGAAACTGTTTTTT
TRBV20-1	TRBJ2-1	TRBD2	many	CSARDLGSGGLNEQFF	TGCAGTGCTAGAGATCTTGGTAGCGGGGGGCTCAATGAGCAGTTCTTC
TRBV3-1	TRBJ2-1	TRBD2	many	CASGSLQPGLDQFF	TGTGCCAGCGGGTCCTTGCAACCGGGACTAGATCAGTTCTTC
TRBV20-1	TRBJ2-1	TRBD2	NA	CSALRRLAGYNEQFF	TGCAGTGCTCTCCGCCGACTAGCGGGGTACAATGAGCAGTTCTTC
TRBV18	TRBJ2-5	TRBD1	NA	CASSPLKQGVGETQYF	TGTGCCAGCTCACCACTCAAACAGGGGGTCGGGGAGACCCAGTACTTC
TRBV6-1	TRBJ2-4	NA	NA	CASTVRVAKNIQYF	TGTGCCAGCACGGTGAGGGTAGCCAAAAACATTCAGTACTTC
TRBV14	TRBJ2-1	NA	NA	CASSHLGTPEQFF	TGTGCCAGCAGCCACCTGGGGACTCCAGAGCAGTTCTTC
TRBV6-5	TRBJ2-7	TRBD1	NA	CASSPLPGQGRYEQYF	TGTGCCAGCAGTCCTCTTCCGGGACAGGGACGCTACGAGCAGTACTTC
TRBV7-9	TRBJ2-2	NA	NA	CASSPDGNTGELFF	TGTGCCAGCAGCCCCGACGGTAACACCGGGGAGCTGTTTTTT
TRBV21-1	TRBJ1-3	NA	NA	CASSKVATGSLVSGNTTYF	NA
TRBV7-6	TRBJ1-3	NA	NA	CASSTRTGNTIYF	TGTGCCAGCAGCACCAGGACTGGAAACACCATATATTTT
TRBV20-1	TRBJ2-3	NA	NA	CSARDQVDTQYF	TGCAGTGCTAGAGATCAGGTAGATACGCAGTATTTT
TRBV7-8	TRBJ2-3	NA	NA	CASSLGAGRTDTQYF	TGTGCCAGCAGCTTAGGGGCAGGACGCACAGATACGCAGTATTTT
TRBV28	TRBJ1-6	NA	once	CANTGQNSPLHF	TGTGCCAACACTGGACAGAATTCACCCCTCCACTTT
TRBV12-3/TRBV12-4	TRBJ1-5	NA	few	CASSFGQTTSNQPQHF	TGTGCCAGCAGTTTTGGACAGACTACTAGCAATCAGCCCCAGCATTTT
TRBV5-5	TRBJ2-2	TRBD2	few	CASSSSGLNTGELFF	TGTGCCAGCAGCTCTAGCGGGCTAAACACCGGGGAGCTGTTTTTT
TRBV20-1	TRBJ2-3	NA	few	CSASDPTSIVTDTQYF	TGCAGTGCTAGTGACCCCACTAGCATAGTAACAGATACGCAGTATTTT
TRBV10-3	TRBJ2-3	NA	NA	CAISVDTTDTQYF	TGTGCCATCAGTGTGGACACCACAGATACGCAGTATTTT
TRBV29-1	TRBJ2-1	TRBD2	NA	CSGLLAFEQFF	TGCAGCGGTCTACTAGCGTTTGAGCAGTTCTTC
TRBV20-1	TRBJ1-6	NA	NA	CSARVAGRNSPLHF	TGCAGTGCTAGAGTGGCAGGGAGGAATTCACCCCTCCACTTT